Each of the 6 T cell receptor beta chains below was sequenced from the same sample in a study of lymphopenia after photon versus proton radiotherapy. Clones were read by immunoSEQ multiplex PCR, and TCRdb kept only the in-frame ones, dropping some. The repertoire has some 30,000 clones, 84% of them found once; the top ten carry more than 14%. The sequenced sample was peripheral blood, obtained from a patient treated with proton-based radiotherapy. These receptors all come from a woman in her 70s with pancreatic cancer.

J is TRBJ2-3 and V is TRBV7-2; the D is unclear. Per the germline V gene, CDR1 is SGHTA and CDR2 is FQGNSA. The CDR3 consists of 11 residues. Between the trimmed V and J ends, which lost 4 bases and 2 bases, there was a span of 1 base. The CDR3 here is CASSYTDTQYF. The CDR3 DNA sequence: TGTGCCAGCAGCTACACAGATACGCAGTATTTT.

The chain has TRBV21-1 and TRBJ2-6; the D call in the table, TRBD1, was not verified against the DNA. TRBV21-1 is designated a pseudogene. This CDR3 has 18 amino acids. CDR3 region: CASSKPGQGSPGANVLTF. The CDR3 region has the DNA TGTGCCAGCAGCAAACCGGGACAGGGGTCGCCTGGGGCCAACGTCCTGACTTTC.

The J gene is TRBJ2-3, the V gene TRBV9; D possibly uses TRBD1 or TRBD2 (5 bases each). Germline V gives CDR1 SGDLS, CDR2 YYNGEE. The germline V and J ends were trimmed by 0 bases and 4 bases, with 12 bases remaining between them. CDR3 length: 15 amino acids. The CDR3 coding sequence is TGTGCCAGCAGCGTAGTGGGGGAGTTCGCAGATACGCAGTATTTT. It encodes CASSVVGEFADTQYF.

The chain carries TRBV11-2 and TRBJ2-1; the D gene is possibly TRBD1 (5 bases). Deletions cut 5 bases from V and 3 bases from J, with 8 bases between. CDR1 and CDR2 from the germline V gene are SGHAT and FQNNGV. The CDR3 extends over 13 amino acids. The CDR3 DNA reads TGTGCCAGCAGCGCCGACAGCTACAATGAGCAGTTCTTC. It is translated as CASSADSYNEQFF.

The chain combines TRBV11-3 with TRBJ2-3, with D unclear. CDR1 is SGHNT and CDR2 is YENEEA in the germline V gene. CDR3 length: 16 amino acids. V shed 1 base and J shed 0 bases, with 11 bases lying between them. Written as DNA, the CDR3 is TGTGCCAGCAGCTTAGGGGGTTCGCCCAGCACAGATACGCAGTATTTT. This encodes CASSLGGSPSTDTQYF.

The chain has TRBV30 and TRBJ1-5; D is perhaps TRBD1 (6 bases). Germline CDR1 is GTSNPN and CDR2 is SVGIG (reference sequence). The CDR3 has 15 residues. Trimming shortened V by 2 bases and J by 4 bases, and 15 bases separated the two germline ends. CDR3 amino acids: CAWSQLDRPNQPQHF. CDR3 coding DNA: TGTGCCTGGAGTCAATTAGACAGGCCGAATCAGCCCCAGCATTTT.